This T cell receptor (beta chain) was retrieved from a study of Tregs in tolerant kidney transplant recipients. Germline assignment: CDR1 SGHAT and CDR2 FQDESV (reference sequence). The CDR3 consists of 13 residues. The V end lost 1 base, the J end lost 1 base, and 4 bases lay between the germline ends. Assay used: immunoSEQ multiplex PCR; TCRdb lists only in-frame clones, some missing. The table has hundreds of thousands of clones, 80% to 85% seen once. Specimen: CD4+ T cells from blood. The TCR was taken from a human donor in good health. This rearrangement joins TRBV11-1 to TRBJ2-5; D is uncertain. In nucleotides, the CDR3 is TGTGCCAGCAGCTTAGGACTCCAAGAGACCCAGTACTTC. Translation: CASSLGLQETQYF.